This TCR beta chain was profiled in a study of cytomegalovirus exposure and HLA in healthy donors (dated by TCRdb to 2015 to 2018). For the wider study: According to an earlier analysis of 587 of the donors, some 180 million T cells yielded 95 million to 140 million unique TCR beta sequences and about 280 Gb of sequence data. Along with the 666-subject first cohort, a separate validation cohort of some 130 different subjects was used. Of the roughly 400 genotyped donors, 81% fell in the genetic ancestry cluster associated with self-reported Caucasian donors. A handful of DR-DQ haplotypes were handled as single units for association and clustering because linkage in the cohort was strong. HLA typing covered class I and class II loci at four-digit resolution. To study patterns of TCR occurrence, a later analysis re-analyzed previously published TCR beta repertoires from several hundred donors and added high-resolution HLA genotyping. An early release covering roughly 600 HLA-typed donors comprised approximately 300 gigabases of sequencing data and around 80 million unique TCR sequences. The study profiled the T cell repertoires of 550 to 700 subjects by immunosequencing and related them to cytomegalovirus serostatus. Typing coverage varied by locus: roughly 620-640 donors for A, B, C, DRB1 and DQB1; 500 to 550 for DQA1; about 570 for DPA1; around 490 for DPB1. The study aimed to test whether cataloging public T cell receptors could reveal signatures of past pathogen exposure. A later genetic analysis used genome-wide SNP genotypes for about 65% of the 666 donors, treating that subset as a discovery cohort. In an earlier analysis of roughly 600 of the donors, high-throughput TCR beta sequencing was used to judge whether each TCR beta V gene segment behaved as functional or pseudogenic. High-throughput TCR immunosequencing, statistical association of individual TCRs with disease status, and machine learning were combined to predict cytomegalovirus infection status. On average, 235,054 unique TCR beta nucleotide sequences were sequenced per donor among a few hundred genotyped donors of the cohort, with 15% to 20% of those sequences being non-productive. Donor age, sex, ethnicity and CMV serostatus were collected together with the repertoire data. All discovery cohort repertoires had been generated on a single sequencing platform. Rather than drawing on any new phenotypic data, the later analysis identified candidate immune exposures from TCR beta sequences and the way those sequences occurred across donors. What the research found in general, with its limitations: A later analysis found that most CMV-associated TCR beta chains appeared HLA-restricted, with HLA associations seemingly driven largely by CMV exposure. In vitro tests confirmed that a few of the cytomegalovirus-associated TCR beta chains recognize cytomegalovirus antigens. The study gave a list of about 170 TCR beta chains associated with cytomegalovirus. A cluster of highly shared sequence variants was judged likely to represent a technical artifact of the sequencing pipeline. In both the original and validation cohorts, the classifier was reported to diagnose cytomegalovirus status with high specificity and sensitivity. A later analysis found that HLA-associated TCR beta chains were more clonally expanded and had lower generation probabilities than equally common non-associated chains. At a false discovery rate of 0.05, a later analysis linked 16,951 TCR beta sequences to specific HLA alleles. HLA typing was unavailable for some donors at each locus, so association tests used only the typed subset. Most TCR sequences were observed very rarely across donors, whereas some public TCRs were present in many individuals. Because counts were too low, about 18 rarely observed V segments, including chromosome 9 orphons, were excluded from the earlier analysis of roughly 580 of the donors. Only TCR beta chains were sequenced in this cohort, and the absence of alpha or paired-chain data limited detectable features. CMV serostatus was the only immune exposure information available for the cohort. An association between a missense DCLRE1C variant and V-gene and J-gene trimming of TCR beta chains was found in a later genetic analysis and replicated in an independent cohort. The authors suggested that the approach could potentially be generalized to other disease states and immunological phenotypes. Linkage disequilibrium might explain the correlated functional status among segregating V segments, but an unknown experimental factor could not be ruled out. When HLA alleles, especially DR and DQ, strongly co-occurred, TCR associations were difficult to assign to individual alleles. The 87-base-pair reads could not distinguish some IMGT-functional V segments, including TRBV6-2 and TRBV6-3, so those segments were excluded. A later genetic analysis reported fewer N-insertions in productive TCRs among donors in an Asian-associated ancestry cluster than the roughly 720-donor mean. In a later analysis, several top co-occurrence clusters were reported to appear linked to parvovirus B19, influenza, CMV and Epstein-Barr virus. In an earlier analysis of approximately 600 of the donors, most TCR beta V segments were observed in productive rearrangements about 90% or about 30% of the time, broadly matching IMGT annotations. A later analysis found that TCR association rates varied across HLA loci, with DRB1 alleles showing the most associated TCRs and HLA-C alleles the fewest. A further reported finding was that TCR beta sequences accurately predicted the HLA-A and HLA-B alleles for most subjects in the first cohort. The presence/absence analyses assumed that sequencing depth was roughly uniform across donors, and that assumption may not be true.

V is cut by 4 bases and J by 6 bases, and the space between the germline ends is 19 bases. From cysteine to phenylalanine, the CDR3 is 15 amino acids long. CDR3 DNA is the only sequence kept; it has 45 bases, read in frame from the first base. For CDR1 and CDR2, the germline V gene (reference sequence) lists SGHNT and YYREEE. The protocol used for the library was the immunoSEQ multiplex PCR assay. For the multiplex PCR, a mixture combining 60 forward primers for TCR Vbeta segments and 13 reverse primers for TCR Jbeta segments was used. Amplification of the CDR3 region of rearranged TCR beta genes was performed with a multiplex PCR assay on genomic DNA. Amplified TCR beta libraries were sequenced as 87-base-pair reads on the Illumina HiSeq System. Per the source publication's procedure: In a later analysis, 80 million or so unique TCR beta chains were counted across the roughly 610 repertoires, and about 9.9 million of these chains were shared by at least two donors. A nearest-neighbor algorithm error-corrected the raw reads and collapsed the reads into unique sequences, merging closely related sequences to remove PCR and sequencing errors. V, D and J gene segments were assigned by aligning CDR3 sequences to IMGT reference sequences. For a sequence to be retained, a match of at least six nucleotides to both a V gene segment and a J gene segment was required. A rearrangement was called productive if the CDR3 had no stop codons and remained in frame with V and J, and every other rearrangement was called non-productive. Following IMGT convention, CDR3 was defined as the stretch from the second conserved V-encoded cysteine up to the conserved J-encoded phenylalanine. The earlier analysis of a few hundred of the donors excluded any sequence lacking an unambiguous match to a single V gene segment. An earlier analysis of several hundred of the donors called V segments functional above 56.7% productive rearrangements and segregating when the between-donor standard deviation exceeded 5%. A statistical classification framework was developed to diagnose cytomegalovirus status using the catalog of TCR beta chain sequences. In a later analysis, V and J genes were assigned by comparing TCR nucleotide sequences against IMGT/GENE-DB human TR gene sequences. The TCRdist pipeline was used in a later analysis to assign CDR3 sequences and most-parsimonious VDJ recombination scenarios. In a later analysis, each TCR beta chain was defined by its CDR3 amino acid sequence together with its V-gene family, and reads lacking a unique V-gene family were excluded. As a way to deal with suspected cross-contamination and a sequencing artifact, a later analysis dropped more than 500 nucleotide sequences that were highly shared and had low generation probability. A later analysis calculated a clonal expansion index for each public chain from normalized within-repertoire ranks of inferred template counts. Generation probabilities in a later analysis came from a VDJ recombination model fitted to out-of-frame rearrangements, and those results were checked against IGoR. Hypergeometric tests were used in a later analysis to score TCR-TCR, TCR-HLA and TCR-CMV co-occurrence, with a repertoire-size bias correction applied to the TCR pairs. In a later analysis, false discovery rates were estimated by permuting HLA or CMV assignments 20 times. In a later analysis, co-occurring TCRs were grouped using DBSCAN, and TCRdist sequence similarity was added for clustering within HLA-allele-positive subsets. For co-occurrence clustering, repertoires with fewer than 30,000 or more than 120,000 public chains were excluded, along with five repertoires with anomalous nucleotide sharing. What TCRdb holds here is the immuneACCESS table cut down to in-frame rearrangements. Part of the clones is not present; checked against another copy, under half of the missing clones reflect an unresolved V gene, and the others are unexplained. V and J calls and clone size are copied from that table; D and trimming were computed from the DNA. The table held for this sample gives 95,000 to 150,000 clones. The ten largest clones add up to approximately 2% of the sample.

The cohort comprised more than 550 healthy bone marrow donors. Cohort members were all nominally healthy when sampled, although unrecorded immune exposures were likely present. The donor tested CMV seronegative and was one of the 352 seronegative cohort members. A peripheral blood sample was collected from each donor, and TCR beta sequencing was performed on peripheral blood mononuclear cells. The Qiagen DNeasy Blood Extraction Kit was used to extract genomic DNA from the blood cell samples. On this clone: Its antigen is unknown.

This clonotype was sampled from a man aged 35 to 55 in good health and CMV-seronegative. Here the chain combines TRBV5-4 and TRBJ1-2, and perhaps TRBD1 as D gene, on 5 matching bases. The material sequenced was PBMCs. CDR3 sequence: CASSTWAGQTHGYTF. The DNA sequence is given as TGTGCCAGCAGCACCTGGGCGGGGCAAACTCATGGCTACACCTTC.